Below, 10 T cell receptor beta chains from the same sample are listed, as sequenced in a study of tumor-infiltrating lymphocytes in primary liver carcinoma. It was from about 19-30 mg of unsorted bulk tissue that RNA and DNA were co-extracted. Synthesis of TCR beta cDNA was carried out from 500 ng total RNA with a constant-region primer. Three-round nested multiplex PCR performed with slightly modified ARM-PCR produced the TCR beta libraries. It was with TRBV1-TRBV30 forward primers and a C-beta reverse primer that the first two PCR rounds were run, at around 11 cycles each. TCRdb reprocessed the multiplex PCR reads via MiXCR and lists one record per CDR3 protein. The table records 80,000 or so distinct CDR3 sequences, roughly two thirds of them present only once. Sequencing was carried out using tumor-adjacent normal liver tissue. These receptors all come from a man aged 40-49 years with primary liver carcinoma and hepatitis B virus infection.

This clonotype was counted only a few times. The chain couples TRBV7-9 to TRBJ2-7, with TRBD1 matching 7 bases. Germline V lookup: CDR1 SEHNR, CDR2 FQNEAQ (reference sequence). V lost 4 bases and J lost 3; bases outside the gene matches: 15. The CDR3 contains 17 residues. CDR3 coding DNA: TGTGCCAGCAGCTCCCGAGGCCTCAGGACAGGCCTCTACGAGCAGTACTTC. Protein: CASSSRGLRTGLYEQYF.

The chain employs TRBV20-1 and TRBJ1-2; TRBD1 is a possible D gene (6 bases). The CDR3 covers 16 residues. V lost 5 bases to trimming and J lost 7 bases, with 26 bases between them. Per the germline V gene, CDR1 is DFQATT and CDR2 is SNEGSKA (reference sequence). CDR3 protein: CSAPGEGAPGEGGYTF. The CDR3 coding sequence is TGCAGTGCTCCGGGGGAAGGGGCGCCAGGGGAGGGTGGCTACACCTTC.

On this clonotype: The conserved closing phenylalanine or tryptophan is absent in this CDR3, likely reflecting a read error. J is TRBJ2-1 and V is TRBV6-2 or TRBV6-3; the match to TRBD2 covers 8 bases. With V trimmed by 4 bases and J by 12 bases, 11 bases remained unmatched. The germline CDR1 and CDR2 sequences are MNHEY and SVGEGT. The CDR3 sequence is 14 residues long. The chain's CDR3 is CASSCQRERPWQFL. CDR3 nucleotides: TGTGCCAGCAGTTGCCAGCGGGAGCGCCCTTGGCAGTTCCTC.

As to this clonotype: Mismatch with germline at one junction end may stem from a read error. V and J are TRBV28 and TRBJ1-5; D is undetermined. The CDR3 covers 14 residues. CDR1 is MDHEN and CDR2 is SYDVKM in the germline V gene. CDR3 sequence: CAGRLTRSTQPQHF. In DNA form, the CDR3 reads TGTGCCGGCAGGCTCACAAGGTCGACTCAGCCCCAGCATTTT.

In regard to this clonotype: Since the CDR3 does not end with the conserved phenylalanine or tryptophan, this likely comes from a read error. The chain combines TRBV7-9 with TRBJ2-7; 8 positions match TRBD1. The length of the CDR3 is 15 residues. The trim removed 9 bases at V and 1 base at J, leaving 11 bases unmatched. Germline V gives CDR1 SEHNR, CDR2 FQNEAQ (reference sequence). DNA for the CDR3: TGTGCCAGTAGCCAAAGACAGGGGTCGTCCTACGAGCAGTACTTA. The encoded protein is CASSQRQGSSYEQYL.

Only one count was recorded for this clonotype. The rearrangement uses TRBV7-2 and TRBJ2-7, with 8 positions matching TRBD1. The CDR3 loop spans 15 amino acids. CDR1 is SGHTA and CDR2 is FQGNSA in the germline V gene. The V and J ends lost 7 bases and 4 bases, in that order; junction bases with no gene match: 12. The CDR3 spells CASTLPGQVAYEQYF. CDR3 DNA sequence: TGTGCCAGCACCTTGCCGGGACAGGTGGCATACGAGCAGTACTTC.

This clonotype occurred many times. This sequence joins TRBV6-1 and TRBJ2-1; the D gene is possibly TRBD2 (5 bases). Germline loops: CDR1 MNHNS, CDR2 SASEGT. Trimming took 4 bases from V and 3 from J, leaving 13 bases between them. CDR3 size: 15 residues. The CDR3 region has the DNA TGTGCCAGCAGTGCGTTGTCGGGGAACTACAATGAGCAGTTCTTC. Encoded protein: CASSALSGNYNEQFF.

This clonotype was seen ten or more times. The chain links TRBV28 to TRBJ2-5; D possibly matches TRBD1 or TRBD2 (6 bases each). Germline loops: CDR1 MDHEN, CDR2 SYDVKM. The V gene lost 6 bases and the J gene lost 5 bases, with 25 bases spanning the gap. The CDR3 consists of 17 residues. CDR3 in amino acids: CASSQVRGRMRLETQYF. DNA for the CDR3: TGTGCCAGCAGCCAGGTCCGGGGGCGCATGAGGTTGGAGACCCAGTACTTC.

The rearrangement links TRBV10-3 to TRBJ2-7; D is unclear. CDR3 length equals 13 residues. Germline values: CDR1 ENHRY, CDR2 SYGVKD. The CDR3: CTFSDPTVYEQYF. Here the CDR3 DNA reads TGTACCTTCAGTGACCCGACTGTCTACGAGCAGTACTTC.

This clonotype has just one count. Germline is not matched at one junction end, which may reflect a read error. The rearrangement joins TRBV4-3 to TRBJ2-3; 14 bases match TRBD2. Germline-derived CDR1 and CDR2 are LGHNA and YSLEER. This CDR3 region has 20 residues. Written as DNA, the CDR3 is TGCGCCAGCAGCCAAGATCTTCCCTCAGGGACTAGCGGGAGAGCAGATACGCGGTATTTT. Residues: CASSQDLPSGTSGRADTRYF.